This TCR beta chain was sequenced for a study of tumor-infiltrating lymphocytes in localized non-small cell lung cancer. Study-level information: Some samples were collected after neoadjuvant chemotherapy; smokers, never-smokers and several histologies were included.

Looked up from germline, CDR1 is MNHNY and CDR2 is SVGAGI (reference sequence). V lost 2 bases, J lost 5 bases, and 15 bases lay in between. The CDR3 runs 15 residues. To note about this clone: Its specificity is unknown.

Here immunoSEQ multiplex PCR was the method, and the copy in TCRdb shows in-frame clones only, minus some. The data show roughly 10,000 clones, 60% seen once. Whole-study results and caveats: Only some patients had TCR sequencing, depending on available tissue. Different pieces of the same tissue went to different assays, confounding technical variation with intratumor heterogeneity.

J is TRBJ1-1 and V is TRBV6-6; perhaps TRBD1 as D (5 bases). What was sequenced was uninvolved lung tissue not adjacent to the tumor. The sequence derives from a human donor with non-small cell lung cancer. The CDR3, as DNA: TGTGCCAGCAGTTACAACCCTCTCGGGGGAACTGAAGCTTTCTTT. The encoded protein is CASSYNPLGGTEAFF.